This paragraph reports one T cell receptor beta chain. The source of the sample is a study of blood T cell repertoires in COVID-19. Here immunoSEQ multiplex PCR was the method, and the copy in TCRdb shows in-frame clones only, minus some. The data hold over 450,000 clones, with 80% to 90% observed a single time. This CDR3 spans 13 amino acids. Trimming took 1 base from V and 7 from J, leaving 8 bases between them. J is TRBJ1-3 and V is TRBV12-3 or TRBV12-4, with TRBD1 as a possible D gene (5 bases). The TCR comes from a man aged 18 to 30 with COVID-19, enrolled during active disease. Sequencing was carried out using peripheral blood. Here the CDR3 DNA reads TGTGCCAGCAGTTTAGGGGGGAGGAACACCATATATTTT. Protein product: CASSLGGRNTIYF.